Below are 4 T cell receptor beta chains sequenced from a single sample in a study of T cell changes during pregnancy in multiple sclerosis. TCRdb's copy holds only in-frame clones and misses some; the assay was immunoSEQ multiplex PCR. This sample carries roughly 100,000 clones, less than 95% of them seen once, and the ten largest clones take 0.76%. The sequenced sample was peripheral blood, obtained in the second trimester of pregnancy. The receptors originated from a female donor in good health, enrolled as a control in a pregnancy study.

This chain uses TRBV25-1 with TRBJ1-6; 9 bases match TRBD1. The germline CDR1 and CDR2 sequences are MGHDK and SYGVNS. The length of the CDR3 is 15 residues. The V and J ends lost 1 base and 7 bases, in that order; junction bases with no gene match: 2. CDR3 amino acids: CASSEFGTGNSPLHF. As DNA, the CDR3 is TGTGCCAGCAGTGAATTCGGGACAGGGAATTCACCCCTCCACTTT. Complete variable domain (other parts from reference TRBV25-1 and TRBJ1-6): EADIYQTPRYLVIGTGKKITLECSQTMGHDKMYWYQQDPGMELHLIHYSYGVNSTEKGDLSSESTVSRIRTEHFPLTLESARPSHTSQYLCASSEFGTGNSPLHFGNGTRLTVT.

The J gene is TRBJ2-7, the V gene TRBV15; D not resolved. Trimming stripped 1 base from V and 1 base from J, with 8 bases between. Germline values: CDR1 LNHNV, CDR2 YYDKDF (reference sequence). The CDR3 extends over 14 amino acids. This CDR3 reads CATSRVGTSYEQYF. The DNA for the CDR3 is TGTGCCACCAGCAGAGTGGGCACGTCCTACGAGCAGTACTTC.

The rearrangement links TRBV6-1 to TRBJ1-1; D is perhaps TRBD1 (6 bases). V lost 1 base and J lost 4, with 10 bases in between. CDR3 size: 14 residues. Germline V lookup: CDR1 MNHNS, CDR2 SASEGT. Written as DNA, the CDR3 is TGTGCCAGCAGTGAAGGGGGGCCCCTCACTGAAGCTTTCTTT. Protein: CASSEGGPLTEAFF.

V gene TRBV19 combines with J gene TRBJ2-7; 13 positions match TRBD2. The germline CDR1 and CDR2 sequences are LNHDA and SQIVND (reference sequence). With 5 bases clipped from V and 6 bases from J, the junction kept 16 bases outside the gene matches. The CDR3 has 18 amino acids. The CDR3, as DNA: TGTGCCAGTAGTCCATCCGGGACTAGCGGGGCGGTCCCACTCGAGCAGTACTTC. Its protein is CASSPSGTSGAVPLEQYF.